Given below is one T cell receptor (beta chain) in context. Germline CDR1 is MNHEY and CDR2 is SVGAGI. V lost 2 bases and J lost 7, with 14 bases in between. This CDR3 has 14 amino acids. This entry is derived from a study of T cell changes during pregnancy in multiple sclerosis. Data came from immunoSEQ multiplex PCR; TCRdb stores just in-frame clones and leaves some out. Of 79,000 or so clones listed, around nine tenths are singletons. This specimen was peripheral blood, taken before pregnancy. The J gene is TRBJ1-2, the V gene TRBV6-5; D is perhaps TRBD1 (5 bases). This receptor was identified in a female donor with multiple sclerosis, enrolled in a pregnancy study. CDR3 sequence reads: CASSYIRGSGGYTF. The CDR3 bases are TGTGCCAGCAGTTACATTCGGGGGAGCGGTGGCTACACCTTC.